These 24 T cell receptor beta chains originate from one sample sequenced in a study of CD8+CD57+ T cells in acquired aplastic anemia. All sequencing subjects had displayed CD8+CD57+ cell expansion on flow cytometry. TCR beta VDJ and CDR3 were profiled, and genomic DNA was the template. Via MiXCR, TCRdb re-called the reads, giving one row per CDR3 protein. The repertoire holds approximately 250,000 distinct CDR3 sequences, with about 80% as singletons. The sequenced sample consisted of sorted CD4+, CD8+, or CD8+CD57+ T cells (not recorded which) from PBMCs. These TCRs come from a human donor with aplastic anemia.

The chain links TRBV7-9 to TRBJ2-5; no definite D call. The V end lost 6 bases, the J end lost 11 bases, and 25 bases lay between the germline ends. The CDR3 loop spans 15 amino acids. The germline V gene has CDR1 SEHNR and CDR2 FQNEAQ (reference sequence). CDR3 loop: CASSSIQRTLDAQYF. The CDR3 region has the DNA TGTGCCAGCAGTTCTATCCAACGAACTCTAGATGCTCAGTACTTC.

V gene TRBV7-8 combines with J gene TRBJ2-1; the D is unclear. This CDR3 is built from 9 residues. V gave up 5 bases and J gave up 14 bases, with 7 bases separating them. CDR1 and CDR2 (germline): SGHVS, FQNEAQ. CDR3 coding DNA: TGTGCCAGCAGCCGCGTGGAGTTCTTC. Translating it yields CASSRVEFF.

The V gene is TRBV11-3, the J gene TRBJ2-1; D gene unclear. The germline V and J ends were trimmed by 1 base and 8 bases, with 9 bases remaining between them. Germline-derived CDR1 and CDR2 are SGHNT and YENEEA. This CDR3 region has 13 residues. CDR3 sequence: CASSLALTDEQFF. The CDR3 nucleotides read TGTGCCAGCAGCTTAGCTCTAACAGATGAGCAGTTCTTC.

This chain joins TRBV7-9 and TRBJ2-7; D is unclear. The germline V gene encodes CDR1 SEHNR and CDR2 FQNEAQ (reference sequence). The CDR3 runs 13 residues. Trimming cost V 1 base and J 6 bases, with 10 bases left between them. This chain's CDR3 is CASSLEHKSEQYF. Here the CDR3 DNA reads TGTGCCAGCAGCTTAGAGCATAAGAGCGAGCAGTACTTC.

The V gene is TRBV2, the J gene TRBJ1-2, with 7 bases lining up with TRBD1. Germline-derived CDR1 and CDR2 are SNHLY and FYNNEI. The CDR3 spans 15 residues. V shed 8 bases, J shed 13 bases, and the junction held 22 bases outside the gene matches. CDR3 sequence (DNA): TGTGCCAGCGGCGACGGAGGGACAGCTGAGCATTGCTTCACCTTC. This codes for CASGDGGTAEHCFTF. Looking up the rest from reference TRBV2 and TRBJ1-2 gives the full variable domain: EPEVTQTPSHQVTQMGQEVILRCVPISNHLYFYWYRQILGQKVEFLVSFYNNEISEKSEIFDDQFSVERPDGSNFTLKIRSTKLEDSAMYFCASGDGGTAEHCFTFGSGTRLTVV.

This chain connects TRBV15 to TRBJ1-4, with 7 nucleotides matching TRBD1. Germline V gene data show CDR1 as LNHNV and CDR2 as YYDKDF (reference sequence). CDR3 size: 14 residues. Unmatched junction bases numbered 6, after V lost 3 bases and J lost 8 bases. CDR3 sequence: CATSRDRFGEKLFF. The DNA for the CDR3 is TGTGCCACCAGCAGGGACAGGTTTGGGGAAAAACTGTTTTTT.

On this clonotype itself: One junction end disagrees with the germline gene, perhaps due to a read error. The genes are TRBV20-1 and TRBJ2-7; D possibly uses TRBD1 or TRBD2 (5 bases each). The CDR3 has 11 residues. Germline CDR1 DFQATT, CDR2 SNEGSKA (reference sequence). The CDR3 loop reads CSASGDHEKYF. The CDR3 DNA follows: TGCAGTGCTAGTGGGGACCACGAGAAGTACTTC.

The J gene is TRBJ1-1, the V gene TRBV5-6; the D is unclear. CDR3 length: 12 amino acids. The V end was cut by 4 bases, the J end by 9 bases, with 13 bases between. Germline assignment: CDR1 SGHDT and CDR2 YYEEEE. DNA for the CDR3: TGTGCCAGCAGCCCTCGGACGGCTAAAGCTTTCTTT. This translates into CASSPRTAKAFF. The full variable domain, in which reference TRBV5-6 and TRBJ1-1 provide the parts outside the CDR3, is DAGVTQSPTHLIKTRGQQVTLRCSPKSGHDTVSWYQQALGQGPQFIFQYYEEEERQRGNFPDRFSGHQFPNYSSELNVNALLLGDSALYLCASSPRTAKAFFGQGTRLTVV.

As to this clonotype: In this CDR3 the conserved last residue, phenylalanine or tryptophan, is missing, so a read error is likely. The chain combines TRBV7-2 with TRBJ2-1; D possibly corresponds to TRBD1 (6 bases). The CDR3 contains 13 residues. CDR1 SGHTA and CDR2 FQGNSA come from the germline V gene. Deletions cut 5 bases from V and 11 bases from J, with 16 bases between. CDR3 in amino acids: CASSHGGAEQQFV. Written as DNA, the CDR3 is TGTGCCAGCAGCCATGGGGGCGCGGAGCAGCAGTTCGTC.

The rearrangement uses TRBV11-3 and TRBJ2-3, with D unresolved. The V gene lost 6 bases and the J gene lost 3 bases, with 10 bases spanning the gap. This CDR3 is 13 amino acids long. CDR1 and CDR2 (germline): SGHNT, YENEEA. CDR3 sequence (DNA): TGTGCCAGCAGGTTCGATCGGACAGATACGCAGTATTTT. This gives the protein CASRFDRTDTQYF.

The chain couples TRBV7-9 to TRBJ1-2; 11 bases map to TRBD1. J lost 14 bases, V lost 11 bases, and 22 bases had no gene match. This CDR3 spans 15 amino acids. Germline V gives CDR1 SEHNR, CDR2 FQNEAQ (reference sequence). CDR3 nucleotide sequence: TGTGCCGGACAGGGGGCTAGGGAGACCCAGTACTGCGGGACCTTC. Residues: CAGQGARETQYCGTF.

This clonotype was picked up one time. It is likely a read error, because the conserved phenylalanine at the end of the CDR3 is missing. The DNA is left out, because the CDR3 cannot be placed on it with certainty; the CDR3 is given as TCRdb lists it. The chain joins TRBV7-6 to TRBJ2-7; the table's D call, TRBD1, has no DNA check behind it. Germline V gives CDR1 SGHVS, CDR2 FNYEAQ. The CDR3 numbers 13 amino acids, ends counted. This CDR3 is CASSLAHGTKEYQ.

In regard to this clonotype: A junction boundary mismatches the germline segment, possibly from a read error. The rearrangement uses TRBV24-1 and TRBJ2-1; 10 bases align to TRBD2. Germline V gene data show CDR1 as KGHDR and CDR2 as SFDVKD. There are 16 residues in the CDR3. The CDR3 DNA reads as TGCGCCACCAGTGAGATAGCGGGGGGCTCCTACAATGAGCAGTTCTTC. This translates into CATSEIAGGSYNEQFF.

The chain links TRBV5-8 to TRBJ1-5, with 7 bases that match TRBD1. V gave up 4 bases and J gave up 4 bases; unmatched junction bases: 8. The V gene's germline CDR1 is SGHTS and CDR2 YDEGEE. This CDR3 is built from 15 residues. The CDR3 spells CASSIYGTENQPQHF. In nucleotides, the CDR3 is TGTGCCAGCAGCATATATGGGACAGAAAATCAGCCCCAGCATTTT.

The J gene is TRBJ1-2, the V gene TRBV15; D is unresolved. Per the germline V gene, CDR1 is LNHNV and CDR2 is YYDKDF (reference sequence). The CDR3 contains 14 residues. V was trimmed by 0 bases and J by 4 bases, leaving 9 bases between them. The CDR3: CATSRDGHGYGYTF. CDR3 sequence (DNA): TGTGCCACCAGCAGAGATGGGCATGGCTATGGCTACACCTTC. Filled out from reference TRBV15 and TRBJ1-2, the complete variable domain reads DAMVIQNPRYQVTQFGKPVTLSCSQTLNHNVMYWYQQKSSQAPKLLFHYYDKDFNNEADTPDNFQSRRPNTSFCFLDIRSPGLGDTAMYLCATSRDGHGYGYTFGSGTRLTVV.

In regard to this clonotype: At one of its ends the junction is not consistent with the germline gene, which may arise from a read error. This chain joins TRBV9 and TRBJ2-5; TRBD1 or TRBD2 may be the D gene (5 bases each). The CDR3 contains 14 residues. Germline assignment: CDR1 SGDLS and CDR2 YYNGEE. The CDR3 sequence is CASSTWGGYQNPHF. CDR3 DNA sequence: TGTGCCAGCAGTACCTGGGGCGGGTACCAAAACCCGCACTTC.

The chain recombines TRBV30 with TRBJ1-6; D remains ambiguous. CDR3 length: 13 amino acids. Trimming removed 3 bases at V and 10 bases at J, with 13 bases between. Per the germline V gene, CDR1 is GTSNPN and CDR2 is SVGIG (reference sequence). The CDR3 DNA reads TGTGCCTGGAGGGCCCTCAAAGGATCACCCCTCCACTTT. Translation gives CAWRALKGSPLHF.

This chain uses TRBV7-8 with TRBJ2-7, with 7 bases matching TRBD1. With 7 bases clipped from V and 1 base from J, the junction kept 19 bases outside the gene matches. CDR3 size: 18 residues. Germline CDR1 and CDR2: SGHVS and FQNEAQ. The chain's CDR3 is CASIFAPDGTALSYEQYV. The CDR3 bases are TGTGCCAGCATCTTTGCTCCAGACGGGACAGCCCTTTCCTACGAGCAGTACGTC.

Notes on this clonotype: It is likely a read error, because the conserved phenylalanine at the end of the CDR3 is missing. It is unclear where the CDR3 begins or ends on the DNA, so no DNA is shown, and the CDR3 is as TCRdb lists it. The rearrangement uses TRBV7-9 and TRBJ2-3; no check of the table's D call, TRBD1, against the DNA was made. Germline lookup yields CDR1 SEHNR and CDR2 FQNEAQ (reference sequence). The CDR3 spans 13 amino acids, including both terminal residues. CDR3 residues: CASSVGRSGAHDE.

A remark on this clonotype: The junction does not match germline at one end; this may be a read error. The chain employs TRBV5-1 and TRBJ2-1; no clear D gene. In germline, CDR1 is SGHRS, CDR2 YFSETQ. CDR3 size: 12 residues. CDR3 nucleotides: TGTGCCAGCAGCCATCCCTATAGCCACACGTTCTTC. Translated, it gives CASSHPYSHTFF.

The chain recombines TRBV12-3 or TRBV12-4 with TRBJ2-7; 9 nucleotides agree with TRBD1. This CDR3 is built from 15 residues. Trimming took 2 bases from V and 4 from J; bases not matched to a gene: 6. CDR3 in DNA: TGTGCCAGCAGTTTAACTGGACAGGGGCCTTACGAGCAGTACTTC. Its protein is CASSLTGQGPYEQYF.

This clonotype has a count of ten or more. The rearrangement uses TRBV7-9 and TRBJ1-2; unclear D gene. Germline V CDR1 and CDR2: SEHNR, FQNEAQ (reference sequence). V shed 5 bases and J shed 5 bases, with 12 bases lying between them. This CDR3 spans 13 amino acids. The CDR3 protein is CASSRPGDYGYTF. DNA of the CDR3: TGTGCCAGCAGCCGACCCGGGGATTATGGCTACACCTTC.

This clonotype appeared a single time. Because it lacks the conserved phenylalanine or tryptophan at the end, this CDR3 is likely a read error. The DNA is left out, because the CDR3 cannot be placed on it with certainty; the CDR3 is given as TCRdb lists it. The chain links TRBV2 to TRBJ2-6; TRBD1 was called by the table and not checked on the DNA. Inclusive of both ends, the CDR3 amounts to 16 amino acids. CDR1 and CDR2 from the germline V gene are SNHLY and FYNNEI. CDR3 in amino acids: CASGDGGTYTQYFLPG.

On this clonotype: Since no conserved phenylalanine or tryptophan closes the CDR3, a read error is the likely cause. It is unclear where the CDR3 begins or ends on the DNA, so no DNA is shown, and the CDR3 is as TCRdb lists it. This chain connects TRBV2 to TRBJ1-1; no DNA check was done on the table's D call, TRBD1. Germline V gene sequence: CDR1 SNHLY, CDR2 FYNNEI. From its first to its last residue, the CDR3 has 15 amino acids. CDR3 loop: CASRDSGADTQDVGP.